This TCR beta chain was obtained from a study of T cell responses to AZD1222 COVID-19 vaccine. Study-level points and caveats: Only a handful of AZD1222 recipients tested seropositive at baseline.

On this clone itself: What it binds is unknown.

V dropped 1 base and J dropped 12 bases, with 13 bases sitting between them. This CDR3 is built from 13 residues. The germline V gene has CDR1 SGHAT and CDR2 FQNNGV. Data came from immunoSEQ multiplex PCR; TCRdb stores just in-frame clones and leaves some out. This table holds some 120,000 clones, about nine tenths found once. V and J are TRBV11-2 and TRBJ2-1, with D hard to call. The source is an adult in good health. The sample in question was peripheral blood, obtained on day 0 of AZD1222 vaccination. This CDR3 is CASSLGGPRMQFF. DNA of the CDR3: TGTGCCAGCAGCTTAGGGGGTCCCCGGATGCAGTTCTTC.